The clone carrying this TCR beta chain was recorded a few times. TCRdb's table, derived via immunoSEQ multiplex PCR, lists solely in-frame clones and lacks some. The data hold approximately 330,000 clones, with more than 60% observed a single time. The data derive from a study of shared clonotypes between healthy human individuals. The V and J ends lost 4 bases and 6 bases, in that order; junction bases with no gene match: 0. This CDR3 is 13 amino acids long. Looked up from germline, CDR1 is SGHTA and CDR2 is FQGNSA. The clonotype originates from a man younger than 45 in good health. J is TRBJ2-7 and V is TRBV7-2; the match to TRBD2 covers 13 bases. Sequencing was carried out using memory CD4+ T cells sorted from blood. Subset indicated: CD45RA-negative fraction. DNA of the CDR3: TGTGCCAGCAGCTGGACTAGCGGGAGCGAGCAGTACTTC. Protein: CASSWTSGSEQYF.